Listed here are 21 T cell receptor beta chains from one sample, sequenced in a study of cytomegalovirus exposure and HLA in healthy donors. The PCR used 60 Vbeta and 13 Jbeta primers. Clones were read by immunoSEQ multiplex PCR, and TCRdb kept only the in-frame ones, dropping some. This table holds 90,000 to 120,000 clones, less than 75% found once. Material: PBMCs. These receptors were obtained from a middle-aged man in good health and CMV-seropositive.

The chain links TRBV28 to TRBJ1-1, with 9 positions matching TRBD1. J lost 6 bases, V lost 5 bases, and 10 bases had no gene match. Germline CDR1 is MDHEN and CDR2 is SYDVKM. The CDR3 is 15 amino acids. CDR3 in DNA: TGTGCCAGCAGTAACAGGGGGCGAGGTGGTCCTGAAGCTTTCTTT. Its protein is CASSNRGRGGPEAFF.

The V gene is TRBV5-1, the J gene TRBJ2-6; 9 bases are a match to TRBD1. In germline, CDR1 is SGHRS, CDR2 YFSETQ. This CDR3 has 14 amino acids. Losses at the gene ends were 3 bases for V and 8 bases for J; bases not matched to a gene: 3. The CDR3 DNA sequence: TGCGCCAGCAGCTCCGGACAGGGGTCCAACGTCCTGACTTTC. Translating gives CASSSGQGSNVLTF.

The J gene is TRBJ2-3, the V gene TRBV7-2, with no clear D. This CDR3 comprises 14 residues. V lost 4 bases and J lost 2, with 10 bases in between. From germline, CDR1 is SGHTA and CDR2 FQGNSA. The CDR3 DNA reads as TGTGCCAGCAGCTCCTCACTCCTCACAGATACGCAGTATTTT. It specifies CASSSSLLTDTQYF.

The chain uses TRBV6-1 and TRBJ1-5; 8 bases line up with TRBD1. The CDR3 has 15 residues. The junction had 8 bases not matched to a gene; V was cut back by 5 bases and J by 5 bases. Germline CDR1 is MNHNS and CDR2 is SASEGT. DNA for the CDR3: TGTGCCAGCAGTCTTCGCCAGGGGGCGGATCAGCCCCAGCATTTT. The encoded protein is CASSLRQGADQPQHF.

The chain combines TRBV19 with TRBJ2-3, with TRBD2 matching 10 bases. CDR3 length: 16 amino acids. Trimming at V came to 3 bases and at J to 6 bases, leaving 9 bases not matched to a gene. The germline V gene has CDR1 LNHDA and CDR2 SQIVND (reference sequence). The CDR3 sequence is CASSMSLAGVSDTQYF. Here the CDR3 DNA reads TGTGCCAGTAGTATGTCCCTAGCGGGAGTTTCGGATACGCAGTATTTT.

Only a few counts were recorded for this clone. This sequence joins TRBV6-4 and TRBJ1-4, with no clear D. V was cut by 10 bases and J by 1 base, with 13 bases left in between. Germline lookup yields CDR1 MRHNA and CDR2 SNTAGT. The CDR3 is 14 amino acids. The CDR3 sequence: CAITHPVTNEKLFF. CDR3 sequence (DNA): TGTGCCATAACCCATCCGGTAACTAATGAAAAACTGTTTTTT.

The chain is built from TRBV7-6 and TRBJ1-4; D is unclear. V was shortened by 4 bases and J by 4 bases, with 22 bases between the two germline ends. The CDR3 covers 18 residues. Germline V CDR1 and CDR2: SGHVS, FNYEAQ. This CDR3 is CASSSGFGDPGYNEKLFF. The CDR3 DNA sequence: TGTGCCAGCAGCTCCGGCTTTGGCGATCCAGGTTATAATGAAAAACTGTTTTTT.

There are a few counts of this clone. The J gene is TRBJ2-1, the V gene TRBV7-6; 7 nucleotides agree with TRBD2. V shed 0 bases and J 6 bases; nucleotides not matched to a gene: 2. This CDR3 is 14 amino acids long. The germline V gene has CDR1 SGHVS and CDR2 FNYEAQ. CDR3 bases: TGTGCCAGCAGCTTAGCGGGAGGGTCCAATGAGCAGTTCTTC. Translated: CASSLAGGSNEQFF.

This CDR3 reads CSAVSSTVQYF. As DNA, the CDR3 is TGCAGTGCTGTTTCTAGCACGGTGCAGTACTTC. This rearrangement joins TRBV20-1 to TRBJ2-7; TRBD2 might be the D (5 bases). Per germline, CDR1 DFQATT and CDR2 SNEGSKA (reference sequence). V was pared by 5 bases and J by 9 bases, with 14 bases between. CDR3 length equals 11 residues.

In regard to this clone: The sample carries other DNA sequences with the same CDR3. The chain joins TRBV14 to TRBJ1-1; no clear D. The CDR3 has 13 amino acids. V lost 1 base, J lost 0 bases, and 3 bases lay in between. CDR1 is SGHDN and CDR2 is FVKESK in the germline V gene. CDR3 residues: CASSQGMNTEAFF. DNA for the CDR3: TGTGCCAGCAGCCAAGGTATGAACACTGAAGCTTTCTTT.

This chain joins TRBV5-4 and TRBJ1-2, with 9 bases identical to TRBD1. After removal of 0 bases from V and 7 bases from J, the junction contained 10 bases not matched to a gene. The CDR3 spans 16 residues. From germline, CDR1 is SGHNT and CDR2 YYREEE (reference sequence). In DNA, the CDR3 is TGTGCCAGCAGCTTGGCGGGGGGACAGGGCCTTGGTGGCTACACCTTC. Protein: CASSLAGGQGLGGYTF.

The chain couples TRBV9 to TRBJ1-5; no definite D call. This CDR3 spans 13 amino acids. With 4 bases removed from V and 8 bases from J, the gap between germline ends came to 13 bases. Germline CDR1 reads SGDLS; CDR2 reads YYNGEE. CDR3 nucleotide sequence: TGTGCCAGCAGCTTAAGCCCCGGGAAGCCCCAGCATTTT. Its translation is CASSLSPGKPQHF.

The chain couples TRBV30 to TRBJ1-4, with a possible D match to TRBD1 (5 bases). Trimming pared 0 bases from V and 2 bases from J, leaving 13 bases between. The CDR3 runs to 16 residues. CDR1 and CDR2 (germline): GTSNPN, SVGIG (reference sequence). Written as DNA, the CDR3 is TGTGCCTGGAGTGTAGCCGGGGGGTGGACTAATGAAAAACTGTTTTTT. Its translation: CAWSVAGGWTNEKLFF.

The table lists this clone with a count of one. The chain has TRBV28 and TRBJ1-1; 7 bases line up with TRBD1. The junction had 14 bases not matched to a gene; V was cut back by 8 bases and J by 11 bases. Germline-derived CDR1 and CDR2 are MDHEN and SYDVKM. The CDR3 has 13 residues. The CDR3 DNA sequence: TGTGCCAGCGTCGAGGGGGCGCTGGGTTGGGCTTTCTTT. Residues: CASVEGALGWAFF.

The J gene is TRBJ2-7, the V gene TRBV2; 8 nucleotides line up with TRBD2. The V segment lost 7 bases and the J segment 1 base; nucleotides outside the gene matches: 3. Germline values: CDR1 SNHLY, CDR2 FYNNEI. The CDR3 spans 13 residues. CDR3 sequence reads: CASTGLDSYEQYF. CDR3 coding DNA: TGTGCCAGCACGGGACTAGATTCCTACGAGCAGTACTTC.

The gene calls are TRBV5-1 and TRBJ1-1; TRBD1 agrees at 7 bases. Trimming cost V 4 bases and J 5 bases; bases outside gene matches: 8. Germline-derived CDR1 and CDR2 are SGHRS and YFSETQ. The CDR3 sequence is 14 residues long. CDR3 loop: CASSPDRAGTEAFF. As DNA, the CDR3 is TGCGCCAGCAGCCCCGACAGGGCCGGGACTGAAGCTTTCTTT.

The table lists this clone with a few counts. The rearrangement uses TRBV18 and TRBJ2-7, with 8 positions matching TRBD1. The junction had 8 bases not matched to a gene; V was cut back by 4 bases and J by 6 bases. Germline values: CDR1 KGHSH, CDR2 LQKENI. CDR3 length equals 14 residues. Written as DNA, the CDR3 is TGTGCCAGCTCACAGGGGACAGGAGGTGGCGAGCAGTACTTC. This encodes CASSQGTGGGEQYF.

V gene TRBV6-5 combines with J gene TRBJ1-5, with D uncertain. The germline V gene encodes CDR1 MNHEY and CDR2 SVGAGI. Trimming removed 6 bases from V and 0 bases from J, with 12 bases in between. The CDR3 loop spans 15 amino acids. DNA of the CDR3: TGTGCCAGCAGCCCGACGGAGTATAGCAATCAGCCCCAGCATTTT. Its protein is CASSPTEYSNQPQHF.

J is TRBJ1-1 and V is TRBV5-1; D unresolved. Looked up from germline, CDR1 is SGHRS and CDR2 is YFSETQ. This CDR3 has 14 residues. V lost 5 bases, J lost 0 bases, and 11 bases lay in between. The CDR3 loop is CASSPGSLNTEAFF. The CDR3 nucleotides are TGCGCCAGCAGTCCCGGGAGCCTGAACACTGAAGCTTTCTTT.

The J gene is TRBJ2-2, the V gene TRBV5-4; the match to TRBD2 covers 14 bases. This CDR3 spans 18 amino acids. The V segment lost 2 bases and the J segment 6 bases; nucleotides outside the gene matches: 9. The germline V gene has CDR1 SGHNT and CDR2 YYREEE (reference sequence). CDR3 amino acids: CASSFPKGLAGGPGELFF. In DNA form, the CDR3 reads TGTGCCAGCAGCTTTCCGAAAGGACTAGCGGGAGGTCCCGGGGAGCTGTTTTTT.

The chain is built from TRBV14 and TRBJ2-7; tentative D call: TRBD2 (6 bases). In germline, CDR1 is SGHDN, CDR2 FVKESK. Trimming took 10 bases from V and 0 from J, leaving 13 bases between them. The CDR3 consists of 13 residues. Here the CDR3 reads CATSYGSSYEQYF. As DNA, the CDR3 is TGTGCCACCAGTTACGGGAGCTCCTACGAGCAGTACTTC.